At least ten counts were recorded for the clone carrying this T cell receptor beta chain. The TCR beta CDR3 regions underwent amplification using RNA transcripts as the source. Researchers ran a first-round RT-PCR on the TCR CDR3 using the HTBI primer set. Using its own MiXCR run on the multiplex PCR reads, TCRdb lists one record per CDR3 protein. The data show 300,000 to 400,000 distinct CDR3 sequences, 13% seen once. The data belong to a study of T cells in Graves' hyperthyroidism and ophthalmopathy. Study details: Prior to any treatment, at the point of initial diagnosis, peripheral blood was collected.

The CDR3 runs to 16 residues. V shed 1 base and J shed 4 bases, with 17 bases lying between them. The germline V gene has CDR1 SGHAT and CDR2 FQNNGV. The specimen sequenced was blood. The chain links TRBV11-2 to TRBJ2-7, with D perhaps matching TRBD1 (6 bases). The sequence derives from a woman between 18 and 30 years old with Graves' hyperthyroidism. The CDR3 nucleotides read TGTGCCAGCAGCTTAGTGTTGGACAGAGAGTGGTACGAGCAGTACTTC. Residues: CASSLVLDREWYEQYF.